The next 24 T cell receptor beta chains were all read from a single sample in a study of CXCR3-negative and CXCR3-positive naive CD8 T cells. 5' RACE that incorporated UMI labels was used to prepare the TRB cDNA libraries. TCRdb reprocessed the 5' RACE reads; each CDR3 protein has one entry and no DNA is given. In total, the table holds around 88,000 distinct CDR3 sequences. These receptors' antigens are unknown. Study-wide findings and caveats: CXCR3-expressing naive cells carried TRB CDR3s more hydrophobic than those of CXCR3-negative naive cells.

The sequencing input was naive CXCR3+ CD8+ T cells from blood. The sample's subset: CD45RO-CCR7+CD27+CD95- naive CD8+ T cells expressing CXCR3 (TNR3+). These TCRs come from a human donor in good health. Some clones in this sample may be carry-over from other donors' samples.

The chain is built from TRBV7-9 and TRBJ2-7; the TRBD1 assignment by TCRdb is unverifiable without DNA. The CDR3 covers 12 residues. Germline values: CDR1 SEHNR, CDR2 FQNEAQ (reference sequence). CDR3 sequence: CASTRGAYEQYF.

The chain employs TRBV6-2 or TRBV6-3 and TRBJ1-2; the D call from TCRdb, TRBD1, cannot be confirmed without DNA. There are 14 residues in the CDR3. The germline gives CDR1 MNHEY, CDR2 SVGEGT. Here the CDR3 reads CASSLSAGADGYTF.

V is TRBV4-3 and J is TRBJ2-3; there is no DNA to check the TCRdb D call of TRBD1. The CDR3 sequence is 17 residues long. Germline assignment: CDR1 LGHNA and CDR2 YSLEER. The chain's CDR3 is CASSQEFVGSALDTQYF.

The chain carries TRBV5-4 and TRBJ2-5; TCRdb calls TRBD1, which cannot be checked without DNA. Germline CDR1 SGHNT, CDR2 YYREEE (reference sequence). The CDR3 length is 14 residues. The chain's CDR3 is CASSLEGYGETQYF.

The chain employs TRBV9 and TRBJ1-1. The CDR3 totals 13 residues. Germline V lookup: CDR1 SGDLS, CDR2 YYNGEE. The CDR3 reads CASSVALNTEAFF.

The CDR3 protein is CASSLGDRYQETQYF. The rearrangement joins TRBV28 to TRBJ2-5; TCRdb gives TRBD1 as the D gene, but with no DNA this cannot be confirmed. The CDR3 is 15 amino acids. The germline V gene has CDR1 MDHEN and CDR2 SYDVKM.

This chain links TRBV12-3 or TRBV12-4 with TRBJ2-7. The CDR3 spans 14 residues. The CDR3 sequence is CASKMAEAPYEQYF.

The chain is built from TRBV27 and TRBJ2-5; TCRdb designates TRBD1, a call that cannot be tested without DNA. The CDR3 has 15 residues. CDR1 and CDR2 from the germline V gene are MNHEY and SMNVEV (reference sequence). This CDR3 is CASSLPWPTLETQYF.

This chain uses TRBV10-3 with TRBJ2-7; TCRdb's D call, TRBD1, is unchecked because there is no DNA. This CDR3 region has 14 residues. The V gene's germline CDR1 is ENHRY and CDR2 SYGVKD. The CDR3 is CAISEPDRGDGQYF.

CDR3 amino acids: CASSLPNWGEQFF. The chain recombines TRBV28 with TRBJ2-1. Germline CDR1 is MDHEN and CDR2 is SYDVKM. This CDR3 spans 13 amino acids.

The chain has TRBV29-1 and TRBJ1-1. The length of the CDR3 is 12 residues. Per the germline V gene, CDR1 is SQVTM and CDR2 is ANQGSEA. This CDR3 is CSVQGSSTEAFF.

This chain links TRBV13 with TRBJ1-1; the D call from TCRdb, TRBD1, cannot be confirmed without DNA. The CDR3 sequence is 14 residues long. Germline V lookup: CDR1 PRHDT, CDR2 FYEKMQ (reference sequence). This CDR3 is CASSSRGENTEAFF.

The chain joins TRBV6-2 or TRBV6-3 to TRBJ1-1; the TRBD1 assignment by TCRdb is unverifiable without DNA. CDR1 and CDR2 (germline): MNHEY, SVGEGT. CDR3 size: 14 residues. The CDR3 sequence is CASLKATWSAEAFF.

The chain links TRBV7-9 to TRBJ2-1; TCRdb returns TRBD1, unconfirmable since there is no DNA. Germline V gene lookup returns CDR1 SEHNR and CDR2 FQNEAQ (reference sequence). This CDR3 has 14 residues. This CDR3 reads CASTGVAVGNEQFF.

The genes are TRBV7-9 and TRBJ1-1. Germline CDR1 and CDR2: SEHNR and FQNEAQ (reference sequence). The CDR3 totals 17 residues. This CDR3 is CASSLAGLSGFVTEAFF.

The chain combines TRBV12-3 or TRBV12-4 with TRBJ2-1. The CDR3 loop spans 15 amino acids. The CDR3 spells CASGLRESSYNEQFF.

V is TRBV5-1 and J is TRBJ1-2. The CDR3 runs 15 residues. CDR1 is SGHRS, CDR2 YFSETQ, per germline. The CDR3 reads CANSLDPTTNYGYTF.

The J gene is TRBJ1-2, the V gene TRBV16. Germline CDR1 reads KGHSY; CDR2 reads FQNENV. The length of the CDR3 is 12 residues. The CDR3 here is CASSNPNYGYTF.

The chain is built from TRBV20-1 and TRBJ2-7; TCRdb's assignment of TRBD2 cannot be checked, as there is no DNA. Germline V gene sequence: CDR1 DFQATT, CDR2 SNEGSKA (reference sequence). CDR3 length: 12 amino acids. The chain's CDR3 is CSASREGDEQYF.

The chain recombines TRBV27 with TRBJ2-7; the TRBD1 assignment by TCRdb is unverifiable without DNA. This CDR3 contains 12 residues. Per the germline V gene, CDR1 is MNHEY and CDR2 is SMNVEV (reference sequence). The CDR3 here is CASWGQNYEQYF.

The CDR3 sequence: CASSPLSNEQFF. The rearrangement uses TRBV14 and TRBJ2-1. This CDR3 has 12 amino acids. CDR1 and CDR2 from the germline V gene are SGHDN and FVKESK.

V gene TRBV15 combines with J gene TRBJ2-7; the TRBD1 assignment by TCRdb is unverifiable without DNA. Germline loops: CDR1 LNHNV, CDR2 YYDKDF (reference sequence). The CDR3 runs 15 residues. CDR3 protein: CATSQGGTGGYEQYF.

The chain uses TRBV27 and TRBJ1-4. CDR1 and CDR2 (germline): MNHEY, SMNVEV (reference sequence). The CDR3 totals 14 residues. The chain's CDR3 is CASSLREGSEKLFF.

CDR3: CASSLGLTDTQYF. The chain links TRBV27 to TRBJ2-3. Per germline, CDR1 MNHEY and CDR2 SMNVEV (reference sequence). The CDR3 extends over 13 amino acids.